This T cell receptor (beta chain) was documented in a study of CD8 T cells in ankylosing spondylitis. TCRdb passed the 5' RACE reads through MiXCR, listing each CDR3 protein once. The data show 300,000 to 400,000 distinct CDR3 sequences, more than 9% seen once. Trimming stripped 4 bases from V and 3 bases from J, with 4 bases between. Germline lookup yields CDR1 LGHDT and CDR2 YNNKEL (reference sequence). This CDR3 has 11 residues. This clonotype has a count of ten or more. Sequenced material: blood, either unsorted or a sorted T cell fraction (not recorded which). The chain joins TRBV3-1 to TRBJ2-7, with no clear D. The receptor's source is a female donor with ankylosing spondylitis or in good health (not recorded which). CDR3 region: CASSRVYEQYF. CDR3 DNA: TGTGCCAGCAGCCGAGTCTACGAGCAGTACTTC.